Shown below are 32 T cell receptor beta chains from a single sample sequenced in a study of Graves' ophthalmopathy and Graves' hyperthyroidism. Amplified TCR beta CDR3 regions were obtained using RNA transcripts as template. Scientists carried out first-round RT-PCR using HTBI primers and then a second-round multiplex PCR. Via MiXCR, TCRdb re-called the multiplex PCR reads, giving one row per CDR3 protein. The sample carries hundreds of thousands of distinct CDR3 sequences, around 21% recorded once. The sequencing sample was made of peripheral blood. These receptors were taken from a woman between 18 and 30 years old with stable Graves' hyperthyroidism.

The V gene is TRBV11-2, the J gene TRBJ2-5; no definite D call. V was cut by 5 bases and J by 2 bases, with 15 bases left in between. This CDR3 region has 15 residues. Germline CDR1 is SGHAT and CDR2 is FQNNGV. Written as DNA, the CDR3 is TGTGCCAGCAGCCAGCGTGGTAACCCGCAAGAGACCCAGTACTTC. Translation: CASSQRGNPQETQYF. Full variable domain (outside the CDR3, taken from reference TRBV11-2 and TRBJ2-5): EAGVAQSPRYKIIEKRQSVAFWCNPISGHATLYWYQQILGQGPKLLIQFQNNGVVDDSQLPKDRFSAERLKGVDSTLKIQPAKLEDSAVYLCASSQRGNPQETQYFGPGTRLLVL.

At least ten counts were recorded for this clonotype. The V and J genes are TRBV18 and TRBJ2-5, with a weak D call TRBD2 (6 bases). Trimming removed 5 bases from V and 0 bases from J, with 10 bases in between. The CDR3 totals 14 residues. Germline V gives CDR1 KGHSH, CDR2 LQKENI. The CDR3 DNA sequence: TGTGCCAGCTCATGGCGGGGACACCAAGAGACCCAGTACTTC. This codes for CASSWRGHQETQYF.

This clonotype was seen repeatedly, ten times or more. The rearrangement links TRBV29-1 to TRBJ2-7, with D tentatively TRBD2 (6 bases). The V end was cut by 5 bases, the J end by 3 bases, with 14 bases between. This CDR3 comprises 13 residues. Germline V gene sequence: CDR1 SQVTM, CDR2 ANQGSEA. The CDR3 here is CSVLPLAGYEQYF. CDR3 bases: TGCAGCGTTCTCCCACTAGCTGGCTACGAGCAGTACTTC.

In this sample, this clonotype turned up many times. The chain is built from TRBV30 and TRBJ1-6; no definite D call. The germline gives CDR1 GTSNPN, CDR2 SVGIG (reference sequence). CDR3 length equals 15 residues. Between the trimmed V and J ends, which lost 3 bases and 1 base, there was a span of 10 bases. The CDR3 DNA follows: TGTGCCTGGAGACACACAGCATCCTATAATTCACCCCTCCACTTT. Translating it yields CAWRHTASYNSPLHF.

This clonotype was detected many times. The chain uses TRBV10-3 and TRBJ2-5, with 7 bases matching TRBD1. The CDR3 has 18 amino acids. Germline CDR1 and CDR2: ENHRY and SYGVKD. Germline trimming cut 3 bases from V and 4 bases from J; bases unmatched to any gene: 17. CDR3 DNA: TGTGCCATCAGTGAAGGGGGCGCGCTTTTTAGTAGTTCAGAGACCCAGTACTTC. It codes for CAISEGGALFSSSETQYF.

The chain uses TRBV20-1 and TRBJ1-2; D is perhaps TRBD1 (6 bases). The CDR3 covers 13 residues. V dropped 3 bases and J dropped 3 bases, with 11 bases sitting between them. CDR1 DFQATT and CDR2 SNEGSKA come from the germline V gene (reference sequence). The CDR3 bases are TGCAGTGCTAGTATGGCAGGGGACTATGGCTACACCTTC. The encoded protein is CSASMAGDYGYTF.

This clonotype was observed at least ten times. The V call is TRBV12-3 or TRBV12-4, the J call TRBJ2-5; the D gene is possibly TRBD2 (5 bases). The V and J ends lost 5 bases and 2 bases respectively, with 12 bases between them. The CDR3 totals 14 residues. CDR3 residues: CASSNGLPQETQYF. The CDR3 bases are TGTGCCAGCAGTAATGGACTGCCTCAAGAGACCCAGTACTTC.

This clonotype has at least ten counts. V and J are TRBV5-5 and TRBJ1-2, with a weak D call TRBD1 (5 bases). CDR3 size: 12 residues. Germline loops: CDR1 SGHKS, CDR2 YYEKEE (reference sequence). V shed 4 bases and J shed 5 bases, with 9 bases lying between them. The CDR3 nucleotides read TGTGCCAGCAGCACCCGACAGTATGGCTACACCTTC. Translated, it gives CASSTRQYGYTF.

This clonotype occurred many times. This rearrangement joins TRBV6-1 to TRBJ1-2; 8 nucleotides line up with TRBD1. Germline CDR1 reads MNHNS; CDR2 reads SASEGT. The CDR3 totals 15 residues. J lost 8 bases, V lost 3 bases, and 11 bases had no gene match. CDR3 protein: CASSDPGQGAWGYTF. Written as DNA, the CDR3 is TGTGCCAGCAGTGACCCCGGACAGGGAGCGTGGGGCTACACCTTC.

The chain employs TRBV4-1 and TRBJ1-2, with D uncertain. Germline loops: CDR1 MGHRA, CDR2 YSYEKL. The V end lost 1 base, the J end lost 1 base, and 13 bases lay between the germline ends. The CDR3 has 16 amino acids. The CDR3 reads CASSQGRVLGNYGYTF. CDR3 DNA sequence: TGCGCCAGCAGCCAAGGAAGAGTCTTGGGTAACTATGGCTACACCTTC.

This clonotype came up many times. The chain has TRBV7-3 and TRBJ2-2; D ambiguous. Germline V lookup: CDR1 SGHTA, CDR2 FQGTGA. The CDR3 loop spans 13 amino acids. The V gene lost 3 bases and the J gene lost 3 bases, with 5 bases spanning the gap. CDR3 coding DNA: TGTGCCAGCAGCTTCCCGGACACCGGGGAGCTGTTTTTT. Protein product: CASSFPDTGELFF. Using reference TRBV7-3 and TRBJ2-2 for the parts outside the CDR3, the full variable domain is GAGVSQTPSNKVTEKGKYVELRCDPISGHTALYWYRQSLGQGPEFLIYFQGTGAADDSGLPNDRFFAVRPEGSVSTLKIQRTERGDSAVYLCASSFPDTGELFFGEGSRLTVL.

This clonotype has at least ten counts. This sequence joins TRBV20-1 and TRBJ1-2; D gene uncertain. The CDR3 spans 14 residues. V lost 6 bases, J lost 5 bases, and 19 bases lay in between. The V gene's germline CDR1 is DFQATT and CDR2 SNEGSKA (reference sequence). The DNA for the CDR3 is TGCAGTGCCCCCGACCCTTCCCGAGTATATGGCTACACCTTC. Protein sequence: CSAPDPSRVYGYTF.

At least ten counts were recorded for this clonotype. The CDR3 DNA reads TGTGCCAGCAGCTTAGTTCTGGGGACTTTCGGACCCCTCCACTTT. Protein: CASSLVLGTFGPLHF. The chain couples TRBV7-2 to TRBJ1-6; weak D call: TRBD1 (5 bases). V was trimmed by 1 base and J by 12 bases, leaving 16 bases between them. Germline CDR1 reads SGHTA; CDR2 reads FQGNSA. The CDR3 is 15 residues long.

This clonotype came up many times. J is TRBJ1-1 and V is TRBV7-2; maybe TRBD1 (5 bases). The CDR3 spans 15 residues. From germline, CDR1 is SGHTA and CDR2 FQGNSA. The V end lost 5 bases, the J end lost 4 bases, and 17 bases lay between the germline ends. CDR3 in DNA: TGTGCCAGCAGCCCCCGGGGGAGGGCTGGCACTGAAGCTTTCTTT. Its translation: CASSPRGRAGTEAFF.

This clonotype was counted many times. This chain joins TRBV20-1 and TRBJ2-5; 10 bases are a match to TRBD2. With 5 bases clipped from V and 5 bases from J, the junction kept 17 bases outside the gene matches. Germline CDR1 DFQATT, CDR2 SNEGSKA (reference sequence). The CDR3 has 17 amino acids. The chain's CDR3 is CSACTPSGSTHAETQYF. Here the CDR3 DNA reads TGCAGTGCTTGCACCCCTAGCGGGAGTACCCACGCGGAGACCCAGTACTTC.

This clonotype was recorded many times. This chain connects TRBV27 to TRBJ2-7; D is undetermined. In germline, CDR1 is MNHEY, CDR2 SMNVEV (reference sequence). Trimming left V 3 bases short and J 2 bases short, with 8 bases between. CDR3 length: 13 amino acids. This CDR3 is CASSFQRAYEQYF. CDR3 DNA: TGTGCCAGCAGTTTTCAGCGTGCCTACGAGCAGTACTTC.

At least ten counts were recorded for this clonotype. CDR3 in amino acids: CASEESNTGELFF. The CDR3 DNA reads as TGTGCCAGCGAAGAGTCGAACACCGGGGAGCTGTTTTTT. The V call is TRBV27, the J call TRBJ2-2, with unresolved D. V was trimmed by 8 bases and J by 0 bases, leaving 7 bases between them. Germline V gene sequence: CDR1 MNHEY, CDR2 SMNVEV (reference sequence). The CDR3 covers 13 residues.

This clonotype was seen ten or more times. The chain combines TRBV6-1 with TRBJ2-5; D call uncertain. CDR1 and CDR2 (germline): MNHNS, SASEGT. CDR3 length: 13 amino acids. V dropped 10 bases and J dropped 3 bases, with 15 bases sitting between them. Here the CDR3 reads CATNTLAEETQYF. The DNA for the CDR3 is TGTGCCACCAATACGTTGGCCGAAGAGACCCAGTACTTC.

This clonotype was counted ten times or more. V gene TRBV30 combines with J gene TRBJ1-1; D gene unclear. Germline V gives CDR1 GTSNPN, CDR2 SVGIG (reference sequence). The CDR3 spans 13 residues. V shed 0 bases and J shed 0 bases, with 5 bases lying between them. In DNA form, the CDR3 reads TGTGCCTGGAGTGTCGGCATGAACACTGAAGCTTTCTTT. Its protein is CAWSVGMNTEAFF.

This clonotype has only a few counts. J is TRBJ2-2 and V is TRBV10-1; D is unresolved. CDR3 length: 13 residues. Looked up from germline, CDR1 is WNHNN and CDR2 is SYGVQD (reference sequence). The V gene lost 7 bases and the J gene lost 6 bases, with 12 bases spanning the gap. This CDR3 is CASNKALAGELFF. For the CDR3, the DNA is TGCGCCAGCAACAAGGCTTTGGCCGGGGAGCTGTTTTTT.

At least ten counts were recorded for this clonotype. J is TRBJ1-6 and V is TRBV2; no definite D call. The V gene's germline CDR1 is SNHLY and CDR2 FYNNEI. Trimming cost V 1 base and J 3 bases, with 7 bases left between them. The CDR3 spans 15 residues. CDR3 sequence: CASSEGGLYNSPLHF. CDR3 nucleotides: TGTGCCAGCAGTGAAGGCGGACTCTATAATTCACCCCTCCACTTT.

There are many counts of this clonotype. J is TRBJ1-5 and V is TRBV24-1; D is undetermined. Trimming pared 9 bases from V and 4 bases from J, leaving 24 bases between. This CDR3 has 17 amino acids. CDR1 is KGHDR and CDR2 is SFDVKD in the germline V gene. CDR3 residues: CATLGRTFSSSNQPQHF. The CDR3 DNA follows: TGTGCCACCCTAGGGAGGACGTTCTCTAGCTCGAATCAGCCCCAGCATTTT.

This clonotype was detected a few times. Possible read error: a much larger clone is one base away. The CDR3 ends on some other residue instead of the conserved phenylalanine or tryptophan, so this is likely a read error. The chain combines TRBV30 with TRBJ1-1; no clear D. The CDR3 runs to 12 residues. CDR1 is GTSNPN and CDR2 is SVGIG in the germline V gene (reference sequence). Between the trimmed V and J ends, which lost 8 bases and 0 bases, there was a span of 10 bases. The CDR3 loop reads CATDGMNTEAFL. For the CDR3, the DNA is TGTGCCACGGACGGAATGAACACTGAAGCTTTCCTT.

There are many counts of this clonotype. This rearrangement joins TRBV28 to TRBJ2-7; D call uncertain. This CDR3 region has 14 residues. Trimming shortened V by 2 bases and J by 2 bases, and 10 bases separated the two germline ends. Germline loops: CDR1 MDHEN, CDR2 SYDVKM. CDR3 nucleotide sequence: TGTGCCAGCAGTTTAGGCAGTCTCCCCTACGAGCAGTACTTC. This sequence encodes CASSLGSLPYEQYF.

This clonotype was seen repeatedly, ten times or more. The chain uses TRBV4-1 and TRBJ1-1, with D unclear. This CDR3 spans 14 amino acids. Germline V lookup: CDR1 MGHRA, CDR2 YSYEKL. The V end was cut by 3 bases, the J end by 2 bases, with 10 bases between. CDR3 nucleotides: TGCGCCAGCAGCCACGGACTGATTAACACTGAAGCTTTCTTT. Amino acids: CASSHGLINTEAFF.

For this clonotype: A much bigger clone sits one base away, suggesting this may be a read error. The V and J genes are TRBV6-2 or TRBV6-3 and TRBJ2-5; weak D call: TRBD2 (7 bases). CDR1 and CDR2 from the germline V gene are MNHEY and SVGEGT. CDR3 length: 12 amino acids. Trimming cost V 8 bases and J 2 bases, with 9 bases left between them. Here the CDR3 DNA reads TGTGCCAGCCGGGGGGCGCAAGAGACCCAGTACTTC. It translates to CASRGAQETQYF.

This clonotype appeared many times. The chain combines TRBV28 with TRBJ2-7, with 13 bases lining up with TRBD2. Per germline, CDR1 MDHEN and CDR2 SYDVKM. V lost 6 bases, J lost 5 bases, and 10 bases stayed unmatched. This CDR3 has 16 amino acids. In nucleotides, the CDR3 is TGTGCCAGCAGCTCGGAACTAGCGGGAGGGCACCACGAGCAGTACTTC. The encoded protein is CASSSELAGGHHEQYF.

The rearrangement links TRBV6-1 to TRBJ1-6, with a weak D call TRBD1 (5 bases). Per germline, CDR1 MNHNS and CDR2 SASEGT. The V end lost 7 bases, the J end lost 2 bases, and 9 bases lay between the germline ends. This CDR3 contains 14 residues. The DNA of the CDR3 is TGTGCCAGCATGGGGGTAGCCTATAATTCACCCCTCCACTTT. Its protein is CASMGVAYNSPLHF.

This clonotype has just one count. The rearrangement uses TRBV19 and TRBJ1-5, with D unclear. Trimming removed 1 base at V and 6 bases at J, with 4 bases between. CDR1 and CDR2 from the germline V gene are LNHDA and SQIVND (reference sequence). This CDR3 region has 12 residues. The CDR3 DNA reads as TGTGCCAGTAGTATAGGATCTCAGCCCCAGCATTTT. Translation gives CASSIGSQPQHF.

This clonotype appeared many times. The chain has TRBV4-3 and TRBJ1-2, with D uncertain. From germline, CDR1 is LGHNA and CDR2 YSLEER. This CDR3 has 14 residues. Deletions cut 0 bases from V and 6 bases from J, with 11 bases between. The CDR3 coding sequence is TGCGCCAGCAGCCAAGACAGGAATCCACATGGCTACACCTTC. It encodes CASSQDRNPHGYTF.

This clonotype was counted many times. One end of the junction does not line up with germline, which may come from a read error. The J gene is TRBJ2-5, the V gene TRBV28, with D hard to call. This CDR3 has 12 amino acids. CDR1 and CDR2 from the germline V gene are MDHEN and SYDVKM. CDR3 region: CASSKYSHPADF. CDR3 DNA sequence: TGTGCCAGCAGTAAATACAGCCACCCAGCCGACTTC.

Many counts were recorded for this clonotype. This sequence joins TRBV6-4 and TRBJ2-2; the D gene is possibly TRBD2 (5 bases). This CDR3 spans 13 amino acids. V lost 3 bases to trimming and J lost 3 bases, with 5 bases between them. Germline CDR1 and CDR2: MRHNA and SNTAGT. The CDR3 region is CASSEDYTGELFF. The CDR3 region has the DNA TGTGCCAGCAGTGAGGACTACACCGGGGAGCTGTTTTTT.